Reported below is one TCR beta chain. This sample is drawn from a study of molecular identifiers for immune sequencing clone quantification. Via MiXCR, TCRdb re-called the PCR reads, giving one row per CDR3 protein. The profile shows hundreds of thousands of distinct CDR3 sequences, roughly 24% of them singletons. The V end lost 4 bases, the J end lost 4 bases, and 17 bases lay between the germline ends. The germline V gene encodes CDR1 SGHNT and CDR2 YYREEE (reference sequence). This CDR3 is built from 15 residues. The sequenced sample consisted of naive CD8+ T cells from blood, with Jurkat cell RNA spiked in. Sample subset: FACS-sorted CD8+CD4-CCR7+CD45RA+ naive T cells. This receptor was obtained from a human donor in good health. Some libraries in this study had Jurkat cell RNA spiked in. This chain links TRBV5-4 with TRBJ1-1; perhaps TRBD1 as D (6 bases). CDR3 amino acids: CASSPCGGQGTEAFF. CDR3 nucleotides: TGTGCCAGCAGCCCCTGCGGGGGGCAGGGCACTGAAGCTTTCTTT.